This TCR beta chain was identified during a study of T-cell reconstitution after alpha-beta-depleted transplantation in children. Preparation of the TCRbeta library was carried out with unique molecular identifiers. TCRdb analysed the PCR reads with MiXCR anew, one entry per CDR3 protein. The profile covers approximately 350,000 distinct CDR3 sequences, with roughly 15% appearing a single time and about 3.9% taken by the ten largest. V shed 4 bases, J shed 9 bases, and the junction held 12 bases outside the gene matches. CDR1 and CDR2 (germline): SGHRS, YFSETQ. This CDR3 spans 15 amino acids. V gene TRBV5-1 combines with J gene TRBJ2-1, with 8 bases that match TRBD2. The starting material was PBMCs, obtained from the stem cell graft. This clonotype originated in a human donor who donated a stem cell graft to a child with Fanconi anemia. CDR3 region: CASSPESGGGGEQFF. The CDR3 bases are TGCGCCAGCAGCCCGGAGAGCGGGGGTGGGGGTGAGCAGTTCTTC. Drawing the rest from reference TRBV5-1 and TRBJ2-1, the complete variable domain is KAGVTQTPRYLIKTRGQQVTLSCSPISGHRSVSWYQQTPGQGLQFLFEYFSETQRNKGNFPGRFSGRQFSNSRSEMNVSTLELGDSALYLCASSPESGGGGEQFFGPGTRLTVL.